These 32 T cell receptor beta chains originate from one sample sequenced in a study of blood T cell repertoires in COVID-19. Only in-frame clones appear in the TCRdb table, and some are missing; sequencing was by immunoSEQ multiplex PCR. The sample consists of tens of thousands of clones, 85% of them appearing once. The sequenced material came from peripheral blood. The source is a man aged 60 to 69 with acute or convalescent COVID-19.

This chain connects TRBV11-2 to TRBJ2-7, with 8 bases fitting TRBD1. The V segment lost 5 bases and the J segment 3 bases; nucleotides outside the gene matches: 6. The CDR3 consists of 14 residues. Germline lookup yields CDR1 SGHAT and CDR2 FQNNGV. The CDR3 protein is CASSLGQGLYEQYF. As DNA, the CDR3 is TGTGCCAGCAGCCTCGGACAGGGTCTCTACGAGCAGTACTTC.

This sequence joins TRBV19 and TRBJ1-2, with TRBD1 as a possible D gene (5 bases). V lost 3 bases, J lost 4 bases, and 12 bases lay in between. This CDR3 spans 14 amino acids. Germline assignment: CDR1 LNHDA and CDR2 SQIVND (reference sequence). The chain's CDR3 is CASSMKLRGYGYTF. The CDR3 bases are TGTGCCAGTAGTATGAAATTAAGGGGCTATGGCTACACCTTC.

In DNA, the CDR3 is TGTGCCAGCAGCCAGGGGAGGGACAAGGGGAACAATGAGCAGTTCTTC. This encodes CASSQGRDKGNNEQFF. The rearrangement links TRBV4-2 to TRBJ2-1; a weak D match, TRBD2 (7 bases). V was cut by 3 bases and J by 5 bases, with 17 bases left in between. CDR3 length: 16 residues. Germline values: CDR1 LGHNA, CDR2 YNFKEQ.

The rearrangement links TRBV5-5 to TRBJ2-2; D uncertain. This CDR3 spans 12 amino acids. Trimming left V 6 bases short and J 2 bases short, with 5 bases between. CDR1 and CDR2 (germline): SGHKS, YYEKEE (reference sequence). The CDR3 loop reads CASTTNTGELFF. CDR3 coding DNA: TGTGCCAGCACCACTAACACCGGGGAGCTGTTTTTT.

The gene calls are TRBV19 and TRBJ2-3; TRBD2 agrees at 9 bases. In germline, CDR1 is LNHDA, CDR2 SQIVND (reference sequence). The junction had 1 base not matched to a gene; V was cut back by 5 bases and J by 4 bases. The CDR3 covers 13 residues. The CDR3 protein is CASSGTSSDTQYF. Written as DNA, the CDR3 is TGTGCCAGTAGTGGGACTAGCTCAGATACGCAGTATTTT.

The gene calls are TRBV6-4 and TRBJ2-2; possible D gene TRBD1, 6 bases. The CDR3 is 13 residues long. V lost 4 bases and J lost 4, with 7 bases in between. The germline gives CDR1 MRHNA, CDR2 SNTAGT. CDR3 loop: CASSGRGTGELFF. The CDR3 DNA reads as TGTGCCAGCAGTGGCAGGGGCACCGGGGAGCTGTTTTTT.

The chain employs TRBV2 and TRBJ1-5; no clear D. The CDR3 has 14 residues. Between the trimmed V and J ends, which lost 4 bases and 6 bases, there was a span of 13 bases. Germline values: CDR1 SNHLY, CDR2 FYNNEI. The CDR3 loop reads CASSGDTAGQPQHF. In DNA, the CDR3 is TGTGCCAGCAGTGGAGACACAGCCGGTCAGCCCCAGCATTTT.

The chain uses TRBV19 and TRBJ2-6; possibly TRBD1 for D (6 bases). CDR3 length: 14 amino acids. CDR1 is LNHDA, CDR2 SQIVND, per germline (reference sequence). Trimming removed 5 bases at V and 5 bases at J, with 10 bases between. This CDR3 reads CASSPGEWANVLTF. The CDR3 DNA sequence: TGTGCCAGTAGTCCAGGGGAATGGGCCAACGTCCTGACTTTC.

This chain uses TRBV11-2 with TRBJ1-2; D gene uncertain. The CDR3 extends over 13 amino acids. V lost 3 bases and J lost 8, with 13 bases in between. Germline lookup yields CDR1 SGHAT and CDR2 FQNNGV. CDR3 in DNA: TGTGCCAGCAGCTTTTCCACCCCGGGAGGCTACACCTTC. This codes for CASSFSTPGGYTF.

The J gene is TRBJ2-5, the V gene TRBV3-1 (or the pseudogene TRBV3-2), with D possibly matching TRBD2 (5 bases). V was pared by 3 bases and J by 4 bases, with 12 bases between. The CDR3 covers 14 residues. Germline V gene data show CDR1 as LGHDT and CDR2 as YNNKEL (reference sequence). The CDR3 sequence: CASSQSNLAETQYF. The CDR3 DNA follows: TGTGCCAGCAGCCAGAGCAATCTAGCAGAGACCCAGTACTTC.

The chain has TRBV27 and TRBJ1-2, with a tentative D call TRBD1 (6 bases). Trimming removed 5 bases at V and 1 base at J, with 11 bases between. Looked up from germline, CDR1 is MNHEY and CDR2 is SMNVEV (reference sequence). This CDR3 has 14 residues. In nucleotides, the CDR3 is TGTGCCAGCAGTCAGACAGGTAGTAACTATGGCTACACCTTC. The encoded protein is CASSQTGSNYGYTF.

This rearrangement joins TRBV6-5 to TRBJ2-7, with 12 bases fitting TRBD2. V shed 2 bases, J shed 2 bases, and the junction held 4 bases outside the gene matches. This CDR3 is built from 16 residues. Germline V gene lookup returns CDR1 MNHEY and CDR2 SVGAGI. This CDR3 reads CASSYGTSGLTYEQYF. The CDR3 coding sequence is TGTGCCAGCAGTTACGGGACTAGCGGGTTAACCTACGAGCAGTACTTC.

The J gene is TRBJ2-1, the V gene TRBV5-1; D uncertain. In germline, CDR1 is SGHRS, CDR2 YFSETQ. V was clipped by 4 bases and J by 5 bases, with 13 bases between them. There are 14 residues in the CDR3. The CDR3 nucleotides read TGCGCCAGCAGCCCGCAGGCCAGAAACAATGAGCAGTTCTTC. It codes for CASSPQARNNEQFF.

The count of this clone is one. The chain carries TRBV5-1 and TRBJ2-1; TRBD2 aligns across 7 bases. Germline lookup yields CDR1 SGHRS and CDR2 YFSETQ. V gave up 5 bases and J gave up 5 bases; unmatched junction bases: 10. The CDR3 is made up of 15 amino acids. This CDR3 reads CASRFTSESDNEQFF. The CDR3 coding sequence is TGCGCCAGCAGGTTTACTAGCGAGAGTGACAATGAGCAGTTCTTC. Using reference TRBV5-1 and TRBJ2-1 for the parts outside the CDR3, the full variable domain is KAGVTQTPRYLIKTRGQQVTLSCSPISGHRSVSWYQQTPGQGLQFLFEYFSETQRNKGNFPGRFSGRQFSNSRSEMNVSTLELGDSALYLCASRFTSESDNEQFFGPGTRLTVL.

This clone is a singleton in its sample. The genes are TRBV5-1 and TRBJ2-7, with D tentatively TRBD1 (5 bases). Germline CDR1 SGHRS, CDR2 YFSETQ. CDR3 length: 16 amino acids. Deletions cut 4 bases from V and 0 bases from J, with 17 bases between. For the CDR3, the DNA is TGCGCCAGCAGCAAGATCTCAGGGTTAATCTCCTACGAGCAGTACTTC. Residues: CASSKISGLISYEQYF.

The rearrangement uses TRBV5-4 and TRBJ2-5; tentatively, D is TRBD1 (5 bases). The length of the CDR3 is 13 residues. Trimming left V 4 bases short and J 4 bases short, with 11 bases between. In germline, CDR1 is SGHNT, CDR2 YYREEE (reference sequence). In nucleotides, the CDR3 is TGTGCCAGCAGCACCCGACAGCGAGAGACCCAGTACTTC. It codes for CASSTRQRETQYF.

The chain joins TRBV25-1 to TRBJ2-4, with 9 bases that match TRBD2. Germline CDR1 and CDR2: MGHDK and SYGVNS. V shed 1 base and J 0 bases; nucleotides not matched to a gene: 4. The CDR3 has 17 amino acids. The CDR3 coding sequence is TGTGCCAGCAGTGAATGGCAGCGGGGGGTAGCCAAAAACATTCAGTACTTC. This sequence encodes CASSEWQRGVAKNIQYF.

This chain joins TRBV5-3 and TRBJ1-2, with D maybe TRBD1 (5 bases). TRBV5-3 is treated as an ORF (open reading frame) with a function not yet certain. The CDR3 length is 17 residues. The ends were cut back, 3 bases at V and 5 bases at J, with 23 bases in the middle. The CDR3 region is CARSSGGIAGIFYGYTF. As DNA, the CDR3 is TGTGCCAGAAGCTCGGGAGGTATAGCAGGGATATTTTATGGCTACACCTTC.

The rearrangement joins TRBV5-4 to TRBJ1-1, with D tentatively TRBD1 (5 bases). The CDR3 covers 14 residues. The V and J ends lost 4 bases and 1 base respectively, with 11 bases between them. Germline lookup yields CDR1 SGHNT and CDR2 YYREEE (reference sequence). Here the CDR3 reads CASSQQTGNTEAFF. For the CDR3, the DNA is TGTGCCAGCAGCCAACAAACAGGGAACACTGAAGCTTTCTTT.

J is TRBJ2-1 and V is TRBV10-3; maybe TRBD2 (5 bases). V was trimmed by 7 bases and J by 0 bases, leaving 13 bases between them. In germline, CDR1 is ENHRY, CDR2 SYGVKD. There are 15 residues in the CDR3. In DNA form, the CDR3 reads TGTGCCATCAAATCGAGCGGTGTCTCCTACAATGAGCAGTTCTTC. Its protein is CAIKSSGVSYNEQFF.

The chain combines TRBV6-5 with TRBJ2-1, with D tentatively TRBD1 (6 bases). V was pared by 0 bases and J by 12 bases, with 18 bases between. The germline V gene encodes CDR1 MNHEY and CDR2 SVGAGI. The CDR3 contains 15 residues. The CDR3 sequence: CASSYSSNRVYGQFF. As DNA, the CDR3 is TGTGCCAGCAGTTACTCGAGTAACAGGGTCTACGGGCAGTTCTTC.

The chain has TRBV4-2 and TRBJ2-2, with a possible D match to TRBD2 (7 bases). V lost 6 bases to trimming and J lost 3 bases, with 17 bases between them. Per germline, CDR1 LGHNA and CDR2 YNFKEQ. CDR3 length: 16 amino acids. The CDR3 is CASSVGGGPDTGELFF. In nucleotides, the CDR3 is TGTGCCAGCAGTGTAGGGGGGGGGCCAGACACCGGGGAGCTGTTTTTT.

CDR3 DNA: TGTGCCAGTAGGTCAGGGTCTGGGGCCAACGTCCTGACTTTC. It translates to CASRSGSGANVLTF. The rearrangement links TRBV19 to TRBJ2-6; TRBD1 might be the D (5 bases). This CDR3 has 14 amino acids. The germline V gene encodes CDR1 LNHDA and CDR2 SQIVND (reference sequence). The V end was cut by 6 bases, the J end by 1 base, with 7 bases between.

The chain employs TRBV19 and TRBJ2-1; maybe TRBD1 (5 bases). The V gene lost 2 bases and the J gene lost 9 bases, with 8 bases spanning the gap. Germline CDR1 LNHDA, CDR2 SQIVND (reference sequence). CDR3 size: 12 residues. The CDR3 DNA reads as TGTGCCAGTAGTATAAGGGGTCGTGAGCAGTTCTTC. As protein: CASSIRGREQFF.

The V gene is TRBV27, the J gene TRBJ1-1; D ambiguous. V was pared by 1 base and J by 1 base, with 7 bases between. Germline V CDR1 and CDR2: MNHEY, SMNVEV (reference sequence). This CDR3 is built from 14 residues. DNA of the CDR3: TGTGCCAGCAGTTTATTCCCAGGGAACACTGAAGCTTTCTTT. Translation gives CASSLFPGNTEAFF.

The chain employs TRBV4-1 and TRBJ2-7; TRBD2 matches at 8 bases. Germline V gene lookup returns CDR1 MGHRA and CDR2 YSYEKL. After removal of 4 bases from V and 3 bases from J, the junction contained 8 bases not matched to a gene. The CDR3 spans 15 residues. The CDR3 sequence is CASSLLSGESYEQYF. The CDR3 nucleotides read TGCGCCAGCAGCCTTCTTAGCGGGGAGAGCTACGAGCAGTACTTC.

This clone was found once. This chain connects TRBV5-1 to TRBJ2-3; tentative D call: TRBD1 (5 bases). Germline V gene data show CDR1 as SGHRS and CDR2 as YFSETQ. The CDR3 is 15 amino acids. V was shortened by 2 bases and J by 3 bases, with 13 bases between the two germline ends. CDR3 amino acids: CASSFGRAETDTQYF. The CDR3, as DNA: TGCGCCAGCAGCTTCGGCAGGGCGGAAACAGATACGCAGTATTTT.

The rearrangement links TRBV6-5 to TRBJ2-1; 10 bases line up with TRBD2. Germline trimming cut 6 bases from V and 5 bases from J; bases unmatched to any gene: 4. The germline gives CDR1 MNHEY, CDR2 SVGAGI. CDR3 length: 14 residues. CDR3 bases: TGTGCCAGCAGGATTAGCGGGGGGAACAATGAGCAGTTCTTC. Translation gives CASRISGGNNEQFF.

This clone is a singleton in its sample. This chain uses TRBV11-2 with TRBJ2-4; TRBD1 is a possible D gene (5 bases). Germline CDR1 is SGHAT and CDR2 is FQNNGV. V lost 0 bases to trimming and J lost 9 bases, with 12 bases between them. This CDR3 is built from 14 residues. The CDR3 nucleotides are TGTGCCAGCAGCTTAGATCACAGGAATAGCATTCAGTACTTC. Translating it yields CASSLDHRNSIQYF.

The chain links TRBV2 to TRBJ1-1; D uncertain. V shed 6 bases and J shed 2 bases, with 10 bases lying between them. Germline V gene lookup returns CDR1 SNHLY and CDR2 FYNNEI. The length of the CDR3 is 13 residues. CDR3 DNA sequence: TGTGCCAGCAGCGGGGAGCTCAACACTGAAGCTTTCTTT. Translated: CASSGELNTEAFF.

The V gene is TRBV19, the J gene TRBJ2-3; perhaps TRBD2 as D (6 bases). This CDR3 comprises 15 residues. Germline lookup yields CDR1 LNHDA and CDR2 SQIVND (reference sequence). The V end was cut by 5 bases, the J end by 1 base, with 13 bases between. CDR3: CASSATTGGTDTQYF. The CDR3 DNA reads TGTGCCAGTAGTGCGACGACGGGGGGCACAGATACGCAGTATTTT.

The chain recombines TRBV7-3 with TRBJ2-2; TRBD2 agrees at 7 bases. Germline CDR1 reads SGHTA; CDR2 reads FQGTGA. After removal of 2 bases from V and 0 bases from J, the junction contained 6 bases not matched to a gene. This CDR3 region has 17 residues. As DNA, the CDR3 is TGTGCCAGCAGCTTACTTTCTAGCGGTTCGAACACCGGGGAGCTGTTTTTT. It specifies CASSLLSSGSNTGELFF.